This TCR beta chain came from a study of PD-1 blockade in classical Hodgkin lymphoma. Study-level information: Each patient was given nivolumab 3 mg/kg through a vein every 2 weeks. Study findings and constraints: Individuals who commenced nivolumab within less than 1 year of ASCT were excluded. Why repertoires differed is undefined; disease activity or prior therapy possibly contributed.

Regarding this clone: The target antigen is unknown.

Clones were sequenced by immunoSEQ multiplex PCR, and TCRdb holds only the in-frame ones, with some missing. The sample lists roughly 92,000 clones; roughly 92% were seen once. Germline CDR1 PRHDT, CDR2 FYEKMQ (reference sequence). J gave up 5 bases and V 4 bases, and 8 bases lay outside the gene matches. This CDR3 has 15 amino acids. After autologous stem cell transplantation all patients relapsed, and prior brentuximab vedotin exposure differed between cohorts. The sequence derives from a human donor with classical Hodgkin lymphoma. The chain couples TRBV13 to TRBJ2-5, with 9 bases identical to TRBD2. The source material was peripheral blood mononuclear cells (PBMCs), sampled at baseline. CDR3 region: CASSSGLAGGETQYF. The CDR3 bases are TGTGCCAGCAGCTCGGGACTAGCCGGAGGGGAGACCCAGTACTTC.